This T cell receptor (beta chain) emerged from a study of Ad26.COV2.S vaccination and SARS-CoV-2 variants. Looked up from germline, CDR1 is MNHEY and CDR2 is SMNVEV (reference sequence). Deletions cut 6 bases from V and 6 bases from J, with 27 bases between. CDR3 size: 18 residues. The method was immunoSEQ multiplex PCR; TCRdb's version includes in-frame clones alone and lacks a portion of them. The table shows over 110,000 clones, with approximately 90% occurring only once. This clone qualifies as medium-sized. This sequence was found in a human donor who had recovered from COVID-19. This specimen was peripheral blood, taken after recovery from COVID-19. The chain carries TRBV27 and TRBJ1-5, with no clear D. The CDR3 loop reads CASSPINWRGRGGQPQHF. The CDR3 DNA reads TGTGCCAGCAGCCCGATCAACTGGAGAGGTCGGGGTGGTCAGCCCCAGCATTTT.